This entry features one TCR beta chain sequence. No antigen is known for it. A clone one base away is much larger, so this may be a read error. Incorporated into the TCR beta cDNA libraries were unique molecular identifiers, which served to reduce PCR and sequencing biases. A population of roughly 0.85 to 10 million T cells gave rise to roughly 490,000 cDNA molecules. Via MiXCR, TCRdb re-called the PCR reads, giving one row per CDR3 protein. The table records about 540,000 distinct CDR3 sequences, approximately 31% of them present only once. This sample was included in a study of post-analysis software for immune sequencing data. Study-level background: Patients with relapsing-remitting, secondary progressive and progressive-relapsing multiple sclerosis courses were all represented.

This CDR3 has 12 residues. The germline gives CDR1 SGHVS, CDR2 FQNEAQ. Study-level results: Strong co-clustering by F measure was seen for same-batch samples. Compared against controls, patients with multiple sclerosis displayed significantly lower normalized Chao1 diversity. Five TRBV segments, TRBV5-6, TRBV5-1 and TRBV20-1 among them, were found more frequent in patients than controls.

The chain combines TRBV7-8 with TRBJ2-5; D assignment may be TRBD1 or TRBD2 (5 bases each). This clonotype originated in a girl aged 2-17 years with multiple sclerosis. The sample was blood. The CDR3 sequence: CTSSTGRRSQYF. Here the CDR3 DNA reads TGTACCAGCAGCACAGGCCGGAGGTCCCAGTACTTC.